This entry describes one TCR beta chain. This clone was detected once. The antigen this receptor binds is unknown. No quality values exist for individual bases; no much larger clone is one base distant. The trial excluded patients who had a history of autoimmune disease or were on systemic immunosuppression. In every dose cohort, peripheral blood was drawn for TCR sequencing at baseline, cycle 4 day 1, and cycle 7 day 1. The samples were drawn from a first-in-human, open-label, multicenter phase I dose-escalation trial of ivuxolimab. The trial enrolled adults with locally advanced or metastatic head and neck squamous cell, hepatocellular, melanoma or renal cell carcinoma. CD4+ and CD8+ T cells were sorted separately from peripheral blood before TCR sequencing. For sequencing of the TCRbeta CDR3 region, genomic DNA was extracted from the sorted cells. The immunoSEQ Assay was used to sequence the TCRbeta CDR3 regions. TCRdb retrieved this table from immuneACCESS and kept in-frame rearrangements only. Not all clones are present; in checked studies, unresolved V genes account for under half, and no reason is known for the remainder. A total of 70,000 to 90,000 clones appear in this sample, around nine tenths of them only once. Jointly, the top ten make up roughly 13% of the sample.

This record belongs to a study of OX40 agonist ivuxolimab in advanced cancers. Concerning the study at large: Ivuxolimab was a fully human IgG2 agonistic monoclonal antibody targeting the costimulatory receptor OX40 (CD134). The paper covers the monotherapy dose-escalation part of the phase I ivuxolimab trial, which included N ≈ 50 patients. Three dose-escalation patients achieved partial responses, one with hepatocellular carcinoma and two with cutaneous melanoma. Of the 50 or so patients in dose escalation, about 20 had hepatocellular carcinoma, about 15 had melanoma, 9 had renal cell carcinoma and 9 had head and neck cancer. Peripheral TCRbeta sequencing was intended to test whether TCR sequence diversity was altered and clonal T-cell expansion was caused by ivuxolimab. The dose-escalation cohort was 82.7% male with a mean age of about 65 years, ranging from roughly 20 to 80. Intravenous ivuxolimab was administered to patients every 2 weeks at six dose levels: 0.01, 0.1, 0.3, 1.5, 3 and 10 mg/kg. Patients were allowed to have had prior anti-PD-1, anti-PD-L1 or anti-CTLA-4 therapy, and less than 45% of the dose-escalation patients had previously received checkpoint inhibitors. Broader findings and caveats from the paper: On average, CD8+ T cells showed more expanded clones than CD4+ T cells after ivuxolimab. In the 0.1-3.0 mg/kg groups, partial responders had among the lowest normalized peripheral clonal expansion, particularly in CD8+ T cells. Antigen specificity was not determined for the clonally expanded peripheral T cells. Low levels of normalized T-cell clonal expansion were also seen in some patients who did not respond. At doses from 0.1 to 3.0 mg/kg, clonal expansion was seen in both CD4+ and CD8+ blood T cells between baseline and week 6.

The sequences come from CD4+ or CD8+ T cells sorted from blood, collected in a trial of the OX40 agonist ivuxolimab. The receptor comes from an adult with an advanced solid tumor such as melanoma, head and neck, liver or kidney cancer.

In nucleotides, the sequence is TGTGCCAGCAGCTTGACAGGGGCGGCCGACTACGAGCAGTACTTC. It specifies CASSLTGAADYEQYF. The chain was built from TRBV5-6 and TRBJ2-7, with 7 middle bases fitting TRBD1. Including the terminal cysteine and phenylalanine, the CDR3 comprises 15 residues. Only the CDR3 DNA stays, 45 bases, in frame from base 1. Clipping removes 1 base from V and 3 bases from J, with 7 as the unmatched junction base count. The germline V gene provides CDR1 SGHDT and CDR2 YYEEEE.